These 22 T cell receptor beta chains came from one sample sequenced in a study of cytomegalovirus exposure and HLA in healthy donors. PCR employed 60 Vbeta and 13 Jbeta primers. Sequenced by immunoSEQ multiplex PCR; TCRdb stores in-frame clones only, minus some. The repertoire holds 120,000 to 150,000 clones, with roughly 79% as singletons. Sequenced input: PBMCs. Source of these receptors: a male donor in good health and CMV-seronegative.

CDR3 in DNA: TGTGCTAGTGGTTTGGGTAGGGCAGTCGGAGGGGAGACCCAGTACTTC. Amino acids: CASGLGRAVGGETQYF. The gene calls are TRBV12-5 and TRBJ2-5; TRBD2 is a possible D gene (6 bases). The germline V gene encodes CDR1 LGHNT and CDR2 FRNRAP. The CDR3 length is 16 residues. Trimming shortened V by 1 base and J by 5 bases, and 17 bases separated the two germline ends.

This chain uses TRBV10-3 with TRBJ1-3, with 7 bases lining up with TRBD1. The CDR3 is 14 amino acids. Germline values: CDR1 ENHRY, CDR2 SYGVKD. The ends lost 4 bases at V and 1 base at J; junction bases unmatched: 1. The CDR3 bases are TGTGCCATCAGTGGACAGGGTTCTGGAAACACCATATATTTT. Protein product: CAISGQGSGNTIYF.

The chain is built from TRBV2 and TRBJ2-1; 10 positions match TRBD1. With V trimmed by 3 bases and J by 0 bases, 2 bases remained unmatched. Germline V lookup: CDR1 SNHLY, CDR2 FYNNEI. The CDR3 is made up of 16 amino acids. The CDR3: CASSEGQGSSYNEQFF. The CDR3 region has the DNA TGTGCCAGCAGTGAGGGACAGGGGAGCTCCTACAATGAGCAGTTCTTC.

This chain uses TRBV6-6 with TRBJ2-2; perhaps TRBD2 as D (6 bases). Germline V gene lookup returns CDR1 MNHNY and CDR2 SVGAGI (reference sequence). Deletions cut 6 bases from V and 1 base from J, with 12 bases between. CDR3 size: 15 residues. CDR3: CASSPEGENTGELFF. Written as DNA, the CDR3 is TGTGCCAGCAGCCCGGAGGGAGAGAACACCGGGGAGCTGTTTTTT.

The V call is TRBV9, the J call TRBJ2-5; D remains unclear. CDR1 and CDR2 (germline): SGDLS, YYNGEE. This CDR3 is 15 amino acids long. Deletions cut 3 bases from V and 4 bases from J, with 16 bases between. CDR3 nucleotides: TGTGCCAGCAGCGCACACCCCCCACCAGGAGAGACCCAGTACTTC. Translated, it gives CASSAHPPPGETQYF.

The CDR3 region has the DNA TGCGCCAGCAGCTTGCTTACTAATCAACCCGAGCAGTACTTC. Its protein product is CASSLLTNQPEQYF. This chain connects TRBV5-1 to TRBJ2-7; D is ambiguous. Germline CDR1 and CDR2: SGHRS and YFSETQ. V shed 1 base and J shed 6 bases, with 14 bases lying between them. The CDR3 length is 14 residues.

In its sample, this clone was seen a few times. This chain links TRBV2 with TRBJ1-3; D may be TRBD1 (5 bases). The CDR3 spans 13 residues. Germline CDR1 and CDR2: SNHLY and FYNNEI. V lost 1 base and J 4 bases, leaving 5 bases between the germline ends. The DNA for the CDR3 is TGTGCCAGCAGTGAAGGGGGCGGAAACACCATATATTTT. It specifies CASSEGGGNTIYF.

The CDR3: CASSEAAGVAYEQYF. DNA of the CDR3: TGTGCCAGCAGCGAAGCGGCTGGGGTCGCCTACGAGCAGTACTTC. The V call is TRBV7-6, the J call TRBJ2-7, with D perhaps matching TRBD2 (5 bases). The CDR3 consists of 15 residues. The germline V and J ends were trimmed by 5 bases and 2 bases, with 16 bases remaining between them. Germline CDR1 is SGHVS and CDR2 is FNYEAQ.

This clone turned up a few times. This chain links TRBV6-6 with TRBJ1-5, with D perhaps TRBD1 (6 bases). The V gene's germline CDR1 is MNHNY and CDR2 SVGAGI (reference sequence). V dropped 6 bases and J dropped 7 bases, with 16 bases sitting between them. The CDR3 totals 14 residues. The CDR3 region is CASSLNREGQPQHF. The CDR3 nucleotides read TGTGCCAGCAGCCTAAACAGGGAGGGGCAGCCCCAGCATTTT.

The chain has TRBV25-1 and TRBJ2-7, with 8 bases lining up with TRBD1. The germline gives CDR1 MGHDK, CDR2 SYGVNS. The CDR3 is made up of 14 amino acids. The V and J ends lost 7 bases and 4 bases, in that order; junction bases with no gene match: 9. CDR3: CASKAAGGAYEQYF. The CDR3 DNA is TGTGCCAGCAAGGCAGCAGGGGGCGCTTACGAGCAGTACTTC.

This clone is a singleton in its sample. The chain links TRBV6-1 to TRBJ1-5; no clear D. Trimming removed 6 bases from V and 6 bases from J, with 12 bases in between. Looked up from germline, CDR1 is MNHNS and CDR2 is SASEGT. CDR3 length: 13 residues. In nucleotides, the CDR3 is TGTGCCAGCAGGACACTCGAGAGTCAGCCCCAGCATTTT. Protein sequence: CASRTLESQPQHF.

This clone was counted a few times. The chain uses TRBV11-3 and TRBJ2-7; 12 nucleotides align to TRBD1. V dropped 4 bases and J dropped 3; count of bases not matched to a gene: 4. This CDR3 contains 15 residues. Germline V gene sequence: CDR1 SGHNT, CDR2 YENEEA. CDR3 DNA sequence: TGTGCCAGCAGCTCCCGGGACAGGGGGCGCTACGAGCAGTACTTC. It codes for CASSSRDRGRYEQYF.

The CDR3 DNA is TGCGCCAGCAGCCCCCCCGCGGACAGGGGGCCTGAAAAACTGTTTTTT. Translating it yields CASSPPADRGPEKLFF. V is TRBV5-1 and J is TRBJ1-4; 11 nucleotides agree with TRBD1. Germline CDR1 reads SGHRS; CDR2 reads YFSETQ. This CDR3 has 16 amino acids. V was clipped by 4 bases and J by 7 bases; unmatched bases: 9.

The rearrangement joins TRBV7-2 to TRBJ2-7; TRBD1 matches 7 bases. The ends lost 6 bases at V and 0 bases at J; junction bases unmatched: 5. The CDR3 sequence is 14 residues long. Germline V gene data show CDR1 as SGHTA and CDR2 as FQGNSA. This chain's CDR3 is CASSPGGSSYEQYF. The CDR3 DNA reads as TGTGCCAGCAGTCCAGGGGGAAGCTCCTACGAGCAGTACTTC.

This clone occurred a few times. J is TRBJ2-7 and V is TRBV5-4; 7 bases are shared with TRBD1. Germline assignment: CDR1 SGHNT and CDR2 YYREEE (reference sequence). The CDR3 extends over 14 amino acids. Trimming took 4 bases from V and 4 from J; bases not matched to a gene: 8. CDR3 loop: CASSVGTVPYEQYF. CDR3 coding DNA: TGTGCCAGCAGCGTAGGGACAGTCCCTTACGAGCAGTACTTC.

This clone was observed once. The V call is TRBV5-1, the J call TRBJ1-4, with 7 bases aligning to TRBD1. J gave up 0 bases and V 5 bases, and 25 bases lay outside the gene matches. CDR1 is SGHRS, CDR2 YFSETQ, per germline. The CDR3 covers 22 residues. As DNA, the CDR3 is TGCGCCAGCAGTCAAATCGGGAGAAGCGCAGGGGGATTAACCGCAACTAATGAAAAACTGTTTTTT. Protein sequence: CASSQIGRSAGGLTATNEKLFF.

The V call is TRBV27, the J call TRBJ2-7; 9 bases map to TRBD1. CDR1 and CDR2 (germline): MNHEY, SMNVEV (reference sequence). The CDR3 loop spans 15 amino acids. Trimming cost V 8 bases and J 5 bases; bases outside gene matches: 13. The CDR3 spells CASGRPGQGFHEQYF. Here the CDR3 DNA reads TGTGCCAGCGGCAGACCGGGACAGGGATTTCACGAGCAGTACTTC.

The rearrangement links TRBV4-3 to TRBJ2-2, with D maybe TRBD1 (6 bases). Between the trimmed V and J ends, which lost 3 bases and 0 bases, there was a span of 17 bases. The germline V gene has CDR1 LGHNA and CDR2 YSLEER. The CDR3 runs to 18 residues. The CDR3 nucleotides are TGCGCCAGCAGCCACCCCAGGGGACAACTCGCGAACACCGGGGAGCTGTTTTTT. It encodes CASSHPRGQLANTGELFF.

This clone was observed once. The rearrangement uses TRBV5-1 and TRBJ2-2; D is uncertain. This CDR3 is built from 12 residues. V lost 0 bases and J lost 7, with 4 bases in between. Germline V gene data show CDR1 as SGHRS and CDR2 as YFSETQ. The CDR3 DNA is TGCGCCAGCAGCTTGGCGCGCGGGGAGCTGTTTTTT. Its protein is CASSLARGELFF.

The chain joins TRBV5-1 to TRBJ1-4; D gene unclear. V lost 1 base, J lost 0 bases, and 7 bases lay in between. CDR1 SGHRS and CDR2 YFSETQ come from the germline V gene. The CDR3 is 15 amino acids. In DNA, the CDR3 is TGCGCCAGCAGCTTGATGGGAGCAACTAATGAAAAACTGTTTTTT. Its translation is CASSLMGATNEKLFF. The whole variable domain, filled in from reference TRBV5-1 and TRBJ1-4, reads KAGVTQTPRYLIKTRGQQVTLSCSPISGHRSVSWYQQTPGQGLQFLFEYFSETQRNKGNFPGRFSGRQFSNSRSEMNVSTLELGDSALYLCASSLMGATNEKLFFGSGTQLSVL.

The chain carries TRBV5-4 and TRBJ1-4; 8 bases line up with TRBD1. Germline V gives CDR1 SGHNT, CDR2 YYREEE (reference sequence). J gave up 6 bases and V 5 bases, and 9 bases lay outside the gene matches. This CDR3 is built from 15 residues. CDR3 coding DNA: TGTGCCAGCAGTCCGAGGACAGGGACGGATGAAAAACTGTTTTTT. As protein: CASSPRTGTDEKLFF.

This chain links TRBV7-2 with TRBJ2-1; 7 bases are a match to TRBD2. Trimming at V came to 5 bases and at J to 8 bases, leaving 12 bases not matched to a gene. Per the germline V gene, CDR1 is SGHTA and CDR2 is FQGNSA. CDR3 length: 15 residues. The CDR3 DNA sequence: TGTGCCAGCAGCGAACCCAGACTAGCTTTCTATGAGCAGTTCTTC. It encodes CASSEPRLAFYEQFF.